A single sample is the source of the 26 T cell receptor beta chains below, sequenced in a study of blood T cell repertoires in COVID-19. The protocol was immunoSEQ multiplex PCR, while the TCRdb copy is restricted to in-frame clones and leaves out a portion. Seen here are fewer than 200,000 clones, about nine tenths observed once, and the top ten hold 3.9%. Input material: peripheral blood. Receptors were obtained from a woman in her sixties who had recovered from COVID-19.

This clone was seen a single time. V usage is TRBV7-9 and J usage is TRBJ2-1; TRBD2 matches at 8 bases. CDR3 length: 15 residues. The junction had 5 bases not matched to a gene; V was cut back by 3 bases and J by 4 bases. The germline V gene has CDR1 SEHNR and CDR2 FQNEAQ (reference sequence). CDR3 residues: CASSFGGGPYNEQFF. CDR3 coding DNA: TGTGCCAGCAGCTTCGGCGGGGGGCCGTACAATGAGCAGTTCTTC.

Comment on this clone: At the DNA level, this CDR3 is encoded by other sequences in the same sample as well. The genes are TRBV3-1 (or the pseudogene TRBV3-2) and TRBJ2-3; TRBD2 matches 10 bases. V lost 4 bases to trimming and J lost 0 bases; unmatched junction nucleotides: 4. The CDR3 extends over 16 amino acids. Germline CDR1 and CDR2: LGHDT and YNNKEL (reference sequence). As DNA, the CDR3 is TGTGCCAGCAGCCCGCGACTAGCGGGTAGCACAGATACGCAGTATTTT. It encodes CASSPRLAGSTDTQYF.

This clone occurred a few times. The chain carries TRBV5-8 and TRBJ1-1; D unresolved. The V end was cut by 7 bases, the J end by 3 bases, with 10 bases between. This CDR3 spans 12 amino acids. Germline assignment: CDR1 SGHTS and CDR2 YDEGEE. This chain's CDR3 is CASGGRDTEAFF. CDR3 coding DNA: TGTGCCAGCGGAGGACGGGACACTGAAGCTTTCTTT.

The rearrangement joins TRBV5-8 to TRBJ1-1, with a weak D call TRBD1 (5 bases). V dropped 1 base and J dropped 2 bases, with 9 bases sitting between them. Per germline, CDR1 SGHTS and CDR2 YDEGEE. CDR3 length: 14 amino acids. CDR3 region: CASSLLGGNTEAFF. As DNA, the CDR3 is TGTGCCAGCAGCTTGCTGGGGGGAAACACTGAAGCTTTCTTT.

This clone occurred once. J is TRBJ1-2 and V is TRBV5-1; D not certain. V was pared by 4 bases and J by 0 bases, with 19 bases between. This CDR3 is built from 17 residues. Germline V gene data show CDR1 as SGHRS and CDR2 as YFSETQ. The CDR3 region is CASSLGTPRGANYGYTF. The DNA for the CDR3 is TGCGCCAGCAGCCTTGGCACTCCCCGGGGAGCTAACTATGGCTACACCTTC.

The chain links TRBV6-2 or TRBV6-3 to TRBJ1-5; 8 bases line up with TRBD1. CDR3 length: 14 residues. The ends lost 5 bases at V and 7 bases at J; junction bases unmatched: 7. Germline values: CDR1 MNHEY, CDR2 SVGEGT. The CDR3 DNA sequence: TGTGCCAGCAGTGGAACAGGGGGAAGACAGCCCCAGCATTTT. This gives the protein CASSGTGGRQPQHF.

The chain is built from TRBV2 and TRBJ1-2; D not certain. The germline V gene encodes CDR1 SNHLY and CDR2 FYNNEI. Deletions cut 5 bases from V and 0 bases from J, with 7 bases between. This CDR3 spans 13 amino acids. The CDR3 reads CASSHRTNYGYTF. The CDR3, as DNA: TGTGCCAGCAGTCACAGAACTAACTATGGCTACACCTTC.

V usage is TRBV19 and J usage is TRBJ2-3; 8 nucleotides match TRBD2. This CDR3 region has 17 residues. The junction had 15 bases not matched to a gene; V was cut back by 6 bases and J by 4 bases. Germline loops: CDR1 LNHDA, CDR2 SQIVND (reference sequence). The CDR3 nucleotides read TGTGCCAGTAGCCCACTAGTCGGGGGGGCCATCGCAGATACGCAGTATTTT. Its translation is CASSPLVGGAIADTQYF.

This chain links TRBV24-1 with TRBJ2-2; 9 bases are shared with TRBD2. There are 16 residues in the CDR3. Trimming removed 8 bases from V and 3 bases from J; junction bases left unmatched: 9. Germline V gives CDR1 KGHDR, CDR2 SFDVKD. The CDR3: CATTSAGGRDTGELFF. The CDR3 nucleotides read TGTGCCACCACCTCCGCGGGGGGGCGGGACACCGGGGAGCTGTTTTTT.

V is TRBV5-1 and J is TRBJ2-5; 9 nucleotides match TRBD1. V trimming: 3 bases; J trimming: 1 base; junction bases outside the gene matches: 1. The CDR3 is 14 residues long. CDR1 and CDR2 from the germline V gene are SGHRS and YFSETQ. The CDR3 DNA reads TGCGCCAGCAGCTCGACAGGGGGCCAAGAGACCCAGTACTTC. Translating it yields CASSSTGGQETQYF. The variable domain in full, with the rest retrieved from reference TRBV5-1 and TRBJ2-5, is KAGVTQTPRYLIKTRGQQVTLSCSPISGHRSVSWYQQTPGQGLQFLFEYFSETQRNKGNFPGRFSGRQFSNSRSEMNVSTLELGDSALYLCASSSTGGQETQYFGPGTRLLVL.

The chain joins TRBV6-5 to TRBJ2-7, with 7 bases that match TRBD2. CDR1 and CDR2 from the germline V gene are MNHEY and SVGAGI. CDR3 length: 15 amino acids. After removal of 6 bases from V and 3 bases from J, the junction contained 11 bases not matched to a gene. This CDR3 is CASSRDLRGYYEQYF. CDR3 nucleotide sequence: TGTGCCAGCAGCAGGGACCTGCGGGGGTACTACGAGCAGTACTTC.

The chain combines TRBV5-1 with TRBJ2-7; 10 bases map to TRBD1. Looked up from germline, CDR1 is SGHRS and CDR2 is YFSETQ. The junction had 2 bases not matched to a gene; V was cut back by 4 bases and J by 4 bases. This CDR3 spans 13 amino acids. The CDR3 reads CASSRDRGYEQYF. DNA of the CDR3: TGCGCCAGCAGCCGGGACAGGGGTTACGAGCAGTACTTC.

This rearrangement joins TRBV18 to TRBJ2-3, with 12 positions matching TRBD2. The CDR3 consists of 15 residues. Germline V CDR1 and CDR2: KGHSH, LQKENI. The junction had 5 bases not matched to a gene; V was cut back by 6 bases and J by 4 bases. The chain's CDR3 is CASSPSGGASDTQYF. The CDR3 DNA sequence: TGTGCCAGCTCGCCTAGCGGGGGGGCATCAGATACGCAGTATTTT. Variable domain in full (rest from reference TRBV18 and TRBJ2-3): NAGVMQNPRHLVRRRGQEARLRCSPMKGHSHVYWYRQLPEEGLKFMVYLQKENIIDESGMPKERFSAEFPKEGPSILRIQQVVRGDSAAYFCASSPSGGASDTQYFGPGTRLTVL.

The V gene is TRBV5-4, the J gene TRBJ1-6, with D possibly TRBD1 on 5 matching bases. The V gene's germline CDR1 is SGHNT and CDR2 YYREEE (reference sequence). V lost 0 bases and J lost 10, with 11 bases in between. The CDR3 sequence is 14 residues long. The CDR3 bases are TGTGCCAGCAGCTTGGCAGGGCTTGGGTCACCCCTCCACTTT. This codes for CASSLAGLGSPLHF.

V gene TRBV4-1 combines with J gene TRBJ1-5; D remains unclear. CDR3 length equals 12 residues. Trimming took off 2 bases at V and 4 bases at J, with 3 bases between the two ends. Germline CDR1 MGHRA, CDR2 YSYEKL. In nucleotides, the CDR3 is TGCGCCAGCAGCCAACCGAATCAGCCCCAGCATTTT. Translation: CASSQPNQPQHF.

This clone was counted only a few times. The sample carries other DNA sequences with the same CDR3. The CDR3 region has the DNA TGCGCCAGCAGCTTGGGACAGGGAGGCAATCAGCCCCAGCATTTT. This encodes CASSLGQGGNQPQHF. The rearrangement joins TRBV5-1 to TRBJ1-5; 7 bases agree with TRBD1. V trimming: 0 bases; J trimming: 2 bases; junction bases outside the gene matches: 2. This CDR3 comprises 15 residues. In germline, CDR1 is SGHRS, CDR2 YFSETQ.

The chain has TRBV7-2 and TRBJ1-2; D call uncertain. The germline gives CDR1 SGHTA, CDR2 FQGNSA. The V gene lost 4 bases and the J gene lost 6 bases, with 15 bases spanning the gap. There are 14 residues in the CDR3. This CDR3 reads CASSSTGEWNGYTF. Written as DNA, the CDR3 is TGTGCCAGCAGCTCCACGGGAGAGTGGAATGGCTACACCTTC. Full variable domain (rest looked up from reference TRBV7-2 and TRBJ1-2): GAGVSQSPSNKVTEKGKDVELRCDPISGHTALYWYRQSLGQGLEFLIYFQGNSAPDKSGLPSDRFSAERTGGSVSTLTIQRTQQEDSAVYLCASSSTGEWNGYTFGSGTRLTVV.

V and J are TRBV5-1 and TRBJ2-3; D is possibly TRBD2 (5 bases). CDR3 length equals 14 residues. Germline CDR1 is SGHRS and CDR2 is YFSETQ. V dropped 0 bases and J dropped 4 bases, with 9 bases sitting between them. The CDR3 bases are TGCGCCAGCAGCTTGGATTGGGGAGCAGATACGCAGTATTTT. Its protein product is CASSLDWGADTQYF.

The chain couples TRBV11-2 to TRBJ2-3; 7 nucleotides align to TRBD1. The CDR3 is 16 amino acids. J gave up 6 bases and V 5 bases, and 14 bases lay outside the gene matches. In germline, CDR1 is SGHAT, CDR2 FQNNGV. The CDR3 DNA sequence: TGTGCCAGCAGCCGCTGGGTCCCTACAGGGGCCGATACGCAGTATTTT. This codes for CASSRWVPTGADTQYF.

The genes are TRBV7-8 and TRBJ2-3, with a tentative D call TRBD2 (5 bases). There are 15 residues in the CDR3. Germline V CDR1 and CDR2: SGHVS, FQNEAQ. With 5 bases removed from V and 2 bases from J, the gap between germline ends came to 14 bases. The CDR3 DNA is TGTGCCAGCAGCCCTTTAGCGACTACCACAGATACGCAGTATTTT. Translating it yields CASSPLATTTDTQYF.

The chain couples TRBV5-1 to TRBJ2-1; the D gene is possibly TRBD2 (6 bases). The germline V gene has CDR1 SGHRS and CDR2 YFSETQ. CDR3 length: 16 amino acids. Trimming cost V 1 base and J 3 bases, with 14 bases left between them. The CDR3 DNA reads TGCGCCAGCAGCTTGCCCTCGGCGGGGAGCTACAATGAGCAGTTCTTC. It codes for CASSLPSAGSYNEQFF. Variable domain in full (rest from reference TRBV5-1 and TRBJ2-1): KAGVTQTPRYLIKTRGQQVTLSCSPISGHRSVSWYQQTPGQGLQFLFEYFSETQRNKGNFPGRFSGRQFSNSRSEMNVSTLELGDSALYLCASSLPSAGSYNEQFFGPGTRLTVL.

This chain joins TRBV2 and TRBJ2-7, with D unresolved. This CDR3 has 11 residues. V was trimmed by 7 bases and J by 3 bases, leaving 7 bases between them. Germline V gene lookup returns CDR1 SNHLY and CDR2 FYNNEI. CDR3 nucleotide sequence: TGTGCCAGCACATACAGCTACGAGCAGTACTTC. As protein: CASTYSYEQYF.

The rearrangement uses TRBV4-3 and TRBJ1-2; 10 bases match TRBD1. Germline CDR1 and CDR2: LGHNA and YSLEER. CDR3 length equals 14 residues. Trimming at V came to 3 bases and at J to 8 bases, leaving 6 bases not matched to a gene. CDR3: CASSQETGGGGYTF. DNA of the CDR3: TGCGCCAGCAGCCAGGAGACAGGGGGCGGCGGCTACACCTTC.

The chain uses TRBV15 and TRBJ2-7; 9 bases align to TRBD1. J lost 5 bases, V lost 3 bases, and 8 bases had no gene match. The CDR3 has 15 residues. Germline V gene sequence: CDR1 LNHNV, CDR2 YYDKDF (reference sequence). CDR3 region: CATSSSRTGVNEQYF. The DNA for the CDR3 is TGTGCCACCAGCAGTTCTCGGACAGGGGTCAACGAGCAGTACTTC.

This clone appeared a few times. The genes are TRBV28 and TRBJ2-1; TRBD2 matches 13 bases. The CDR3 is 17 residues long. J was trimmed by 4 bases and V by 4 bases; bases with no gene match: 7. In germline, CDR1 is MDHEN, CDR2 SYDVKM. The CDR3 protein is CASSSSWTSGGYNEQFF. CDR3 nucleotide sequence: TGTGCCAGCAGTTCGTCGTGGACTAGCGGGGGATACAATGAGCAGTTCTTC. Full variable domain (rest looked up from reference TRBV28 and TRBJ2-1): DVKVTQSSRYLVKRTGEKVFLECVQDMDHENMFWYRQDPGLGLRLIYFSYDVKMKEKGDIPEGYSVSREKKERFSLILESASTNQTSMYLCASSSSWTSGGYNEQFFGPGTRLTVL.

Turning to this clone: Other DNA sequences from this sample encode an identical CDR3 as well. The V and J genes are TRBV11-2 and TRBJ2-1, with 8 bases that match TRBD1. J gave up 1 base and V 5 bases, and 4 bases lay outside the gene matches. CDR1 is SGHAT, CDR2 FQNNGV, per germline. CDR3 size: 15 residues. The CDR3 reads CASSLGQGSYNEQFF. The DNA for the CDR3 is TGTGCCAGCAGCCTTGGACAGGGATCCTACAATGAGCAGTTCTTC.